This T cell receptor (beta chain) is from a study of T cell changes during pregnancy in multiple sclerosis. Some clones are missing from TCRdb's copy, which holds only in-frame ones; the method was immunoSEQ multiplex PCR. The data hold fewer than 65,000 clones, with about 90% observed a single time. V was clipped by 1 base and J by 3 bases; unmatched bases: 6. Looked up from germline, CDR1 is MNHNS and CDR2 is SASEGT. The CDR3 length is 15 residues. The sample consisted of CD8+ T cells from peripheral blood mononuclear cells, taken after pregnancy. The chain combines TRBV6-1 with TRBJ2-7; the match to TRBD1 covers 7 bases. This clonotype was sampled from a female donor with multiple sclerosis, enrolled in a pregnancy study. This CDR3 is CASSEGWDSLYEQYF. Here the CDR3 DNA reads TGTGCCAGCAGTGAAGGGTGGGACAGCCTCTACGAGCAGTACTTC.